Sequencing of this T cell receptor beta chain was carried out in a study of PD-L1 blockade in urothelial cancer. Study overall: Male patients with bladder-origin urothelial cancer numbered about nine tenths of the roughly 29. Analyses were performed on blood at 3 weeks after treatment start (the second dose) and at 6 weeks. Reported median T cell count for blood samples was more than 110,000.

Time point reported: peripheral blood 6 weeks after treatment start. The CDR3 is made up of 15 amino acids. The V end lost 6 bases, the J end lost 4 bases, and 18 bases lay between the germline ends. Germline lookup yields CDR1 MDHEN and CDR2 SYDVKM. Some clones are missing from TCRdb's copy, which holds only in-frame ones; the method was immunoSEQ multiplex PCR. The data hold around 45,000 clones, with under 90% observed a single time. The rearrangement uses TRBV28 and TRBJ1-2; a possible D gene is TRBD1 (6 bases). The sample in question was PBMCs, obtained around atezolizumab (anti-PD-L1) treatment. The sequence was obtained from a man between 60 and 70 years old with urothelial cancer. The CDR3 nucleotides are TGTGCCAGCAGCTCGCCTACAGGGAAACCCTATGGCTACACCTTC. Translating it yields CASSSPTGKPYGYTF.